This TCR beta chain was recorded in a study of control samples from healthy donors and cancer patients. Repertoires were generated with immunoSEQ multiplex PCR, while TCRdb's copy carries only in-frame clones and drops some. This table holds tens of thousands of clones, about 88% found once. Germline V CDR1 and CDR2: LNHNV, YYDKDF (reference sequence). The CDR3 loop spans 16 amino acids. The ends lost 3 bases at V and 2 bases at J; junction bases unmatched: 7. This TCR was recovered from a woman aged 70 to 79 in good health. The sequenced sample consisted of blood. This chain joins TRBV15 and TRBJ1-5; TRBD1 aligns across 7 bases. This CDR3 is CATSSIGGGGNQPQHF. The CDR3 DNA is TGTGCCACCAGCAGCATAGGGGGCGGGGGCAATCAGCCCCAGCATTTT.